This entry lists 21 T cell receptor beta chains sequenced from one sample in a study of T cell responses to AZD1222 COVID-19 vaccine. Clones were read by immunoSEQ multiplex PCR, and TCRdb kept only the in-frame ones, dropping some. The sample holds roughly 150,000 clones, more than 85% seen once. Material: peripheral blood, obtained on day 0 of AZD1222 vaccination. The receptors derive from an adult in good health.

The genes are TRBV6-6 and TRBJ2-5, with TRBD2 matching 7 bases. This CDR3 has 14 residues. Germline lookup yields CDR1 MNHNY and CDR2 SVGAGI (reference sequence). V was clipped by 0 bases and J by 4 bases; unmatched bases: 2. Here the CDR3 DNA reads TGTGCCAGCAGTTACTCTAGCGGGCTAGAGACCCAGTACTTC. As protein: CASSYSSGLETQYF.

V is TRBV11-3 and J is TRBJ1-2; D is perhaps TRBD1 (6 bases). V was shortened by 2 bases and J by 8 bases, with 12 bases between the two germline ends. The CDR3 runs 13 residues. The germline V gene encodes CDR1 SGHNT and CDR2 YENEEA. CDR3 bases: TGTGCCAGCAGCTTACTTCGGGGGCTGGGCTACACCTTC. Translated: CASSLLRGLGYTF.

This clone was seen just once. The chain recombines TRBV2 with TRBJ2-2, with D maybe TRBD2 (5 bases). Trimming removed 7 bases at V and 0 bases at J, with 9 bases between. Germline CDR1 SNHLY, CDR2 FYNNEI. There are 14 residues in the CDR3. The CDR3 loop is CASKLDSNTGELFF. The CDR3, as DNA: TGTGCCAGCAAGTTGGACTCGAACACCGGGGAGCTGTTTTTT.

The chain links TRBV3-1 (or the pseudogene TRBV3-2) to TRBJ2-7; D ambiguous. Per the germline V gene, CDR1 is LGHDT and CDR2 is YNNKEL (reference sequence). V was clipped by 1 base and J by 1 base, with 2 bases between them. The CDR3 is 12 amino acids. Here the CDR3 DNA reads TGTGCCAGCAGCCAAGGATCCTACGAGCAGTACTTC. This encodes CASSQGSYEQYF.

The chain uses TRBV5-4 and TRBJ2-3, with TRBD2 matching 7 bases. The CDR3 runs 17 residues. Germline CDR1 and CDR2: SGHNT and YYREEE (reference sequence). V shed 4 bases and J 1 base; nucleotides not matched to a gene: 12. The CDR3 DNA follows: TGTGCCAGCAGCCCACGTGGGGGGGAGTGGGGCACAGATACGCAGTATTTT. This codes for CASSPRGGEWGTDTQYF.

This chain connects TRBV5-5 to TRBJ2-7; 12 bases agree with TRBD1. After removal of 4 bases from V and 7 bases from J, the junction contained 9 bases not matched to a gene. The CDR3 has 15 amino acids. CDR1 and CDR2 from the germline V gene are SGHKS and YYEKEE (reference sequence). CDR3 DNA: TGTGCCAGCAGCCCACGCCGGGACAGGGGGCTTGAGCAGTACTTC. It is translated as CASSPRRDRGLEQYF.

This chain connects TRBV7-6 to TRBJ2-3; D might be TRBD1 (6 bases). Germline V CDR1 and CDR2: SGHVS, FNYEAQ. CDR3 size: 16 residues. V was clipped by 0 bases and J by 0 bases, with 10 bases between them. CDR3 bases: TGTGCCAGCAGCTTAGCCCCAGGGGCTAGCACAGATACGCAGTATTTT. Amino acids: CASSLAPGASTDTQYF.

The CDR3 coding sequence is TGTGCCAGCACCGCCCCCCAAGGAGACAGGGAGCCGGGACTAGCGATGCCCCACCAAGAGACCCAGTACTTC. Translating it yields CASTAPQGDREPGLAMPHQETQYF. The chain employs TRBV21-1 and TRBJ2-5; the tabulated D call, TRBD2, remains unverified against the DNA. TRBV21-1 is an annotated pseudogene. The CDR3 contains 24 residues.

This CDR3 is CASSYSAGPDEQFF. The CDR3 DNA reads TGTGCCAGCAGTTACTCTGCGGGGCCTGATGAGCAGTTCTTC. The chain joins TRBV6-5 to TRBJ2-1, with TRBD2 as a possible D gene (6 bases). The germline V gene has CDR1 MNHEY and CDR2 SVGAGI. V lost 0 bases and J lost 8, with 11 bases in between. This CDR3 has 14 amino acids.

The rearrangement links TRBV28 to TRBJ1-2; 7 nucleotides agree with TRBD1. The CDR3 is 15 amino acids. Germline loops: CDR1 MDHEN, CDR2 SYDVKM. The junction had 8 bases not matched to a gene; V was cut back by 2 bases and J by 5 bases. The CDR3 DNA sequence: TGTGCCAGCAGTTTAAAGACACAGGGGTGGTATGGCTACACCTTC. Translation: CASSLKTQGWYGYTF.

The chain recombines TRBV30 with TRBJ1-2; no definite D call. Per germline, CDR1 GTSNPN and CDR2 SVGIG (reference sequence). The CDR3 covers 12 residues. Between the trimmed V and J ends, which lost 1 base and 8 bases, there was a span of 11 bases. The CDR3 DNA sequence: TGTGCCTGGAGTGCCTGGGGTACCGGCTACACCTTC. Protein product: CAWSAWGTGYTF.

This chain links TRBV7-8 with TRBJ2-7; 7 bases fit TRBD2. Per germline, CDR1 SGHVS and CDR2 FQNEAQ. This CDR3 region has 16 residues. V was clipped by 3 bases and J by 4 bases; unmatched bases: 12. The CDR3 nucleotides are TGTGCCAGCAGCTTTACTCCGCGGGGGAGTGTATACGAGCAGTACTTC. Translation gives CASSFTPRGSVYEQYF.

The rearrangement links TRBV6-5 to TRBJ2-1; 8 nucleotides match TRBD1. This CDR3 comprises 15 residues. CDR1 MNHEY and CDR2 SVGAGI come from the germline V gene. V was pared by 0 bases and J by 7 bases, with 5 bases of the junction left unmatched. The CDR3 here is CASSYSAGGVNEQFF. The CDR3 DNA reads as TGTGCCAGCAGTTACTCGGCAGGGGGCGTTAATGAGCAGTTCTTC.

The chain couples TRBV6-1 to TRBJ1-1; maybe TRBD1 (5 bases). This CDR3 is 13 amino acids long. Trimming pared 3 bases from V and 2 bases from J, leaving 7 bases between. CDR1 is MNHNS, CDR2 SASEGT, per germline. Here the CDR3 DNA reads TGTGCCAGCAGTGACGGGGGTAACACTGAAGCTTTCTTT. This sequence encodes CASSDGGNTEAFF.

The V and J genes are TRBV19 and TRBJ2-6; 8 bases align to TRBD1. Germline-derived CDR1 and CDR2 are LNHDA and SQIVND (reference sequence). Trimming cost V 5 bases and J 0 bases; bases outside gene matches: 12. The CDR3 has 19 residues. The chain's CDR3 is CASSLRPDRGLSGANVLTF. CDR3 sequence (DNA): TGTGCCAGTAGTCTCCGGCCAGACAGGGGCCTCTCTGGGGCCAACGTCCTGACTTTC.

The chain combines TRBV28 with TRBJ2-7, with 7 bases matching TRBD2. Germline V gives CDR1 MDHEN, CDR2 SYDVKM. The CDR3 is 15 amino acids. The V and J ends lost 1 base and 6 bases, in that order; junction bases with no gene match: 9. CDR3 protein: CASSLSSGPWTEQYF. The DNA for the CDR3 is TGTGCCAGCAGTTTATCTAGCGGCCCGTGGACCGAGCAGTACTTC.

The chain's CDR3 is CASSAPQSGNSPLHF. For the CDR3, the DNA is TGTGCCAGCAGTGCCCCCCAATCGGGGAATTCACCCCTCCACTTT. J is TRBJ1-6 and V is TRBV28; D gene uncertain. Between the trimmed V and J ends, which lost 5 bases and 7 bases, there was a span of 15 bases. The CDR3 extends over 15 amino acids. The germline CDR1 and CDR2 sequences are MDHEN and SYDVKM.

V gene TRBV6-5 combines with J gene TRBJ2-7; D perhaps matches TRBD1 (5 bases). V was cut by 2 bases and J by 9 bases, with 11 bases left in between. The CDR3 loop spans 12 amino acids. The germline V gene encodes CDR1 MNHEY and CDR2 SVGAGI. In nucleotides, the CDR3 is TGTGCCAGCAGTTACACAGGTGGAGTGCAGTACTTC. It yields the protein CASSYTGGVQYF.

This chain joins TRBV30 and TRBJ2-1, with a possible D match to TRBD2 (8 bases). The V gene's germline CDR1 is GTSNPN and CDR2 SVGIG (reference sequence). V dropped 4 bases and J dropped 8 bases, with 18 bases sitting between them. The CDR3 extends over 14 amino acids. In nucleotides, the CDR3 is TGTGCCTGGATGCTGACGGGAGGGGGCGATGAGCAGTTCTTC. Translated, it gives CAWMLTGGGDEQFF.

The CDR3 DNA reads TGCAGCGTTGGGAGGCGAGAGACCCAGTACTTC. This codes for CSVGRRETQYF. The genes are TRBV29-1 and TRBJ2-5; D is perhaps TRBD2 (5 bases). Germline V CDR1 and CDR2: SQVTM, ANQGSEA. Trimming pared 4 bases from V and 4 bases from J, leaving 7 bases between. The CDR3 loop spans 11 amino acids.

The chain uses TRBV5-1 and TRBJ2-1, with TRBD2 identical over 10 bases. CDR1 and CDR2 (germline): SGHRS, YFSETQ. The length of the CDR3 is 14 residues. With V trimmed by 5 bases and J by 3 bases, 2 bases remained unmatched. The CDR3 bases are TGCGCCAGCAGGGAGCGGGAGGGCTACAATGAGCAGTTCTTC. Protein product: CASREREGYNEQFF. Based on the CDR3 plus reference TRBV5-1 and TRBJ2-1, the full variable domain is KAGVTQTPRYLIKTRGQQVTLSCSPISGHRSVSWYQQTPGQGLQFLFEYFSETQRNKGNFPGRFSGRQFSNSRSEMNVSTLELGDSALYLCASREREGYNEQFFGPGTRLTVL.